This TCR beta chain is from a study of post-analysis software for immune sequencing data. The overall study: Courses of disease covered relapsing-remitting, secondary progressive and progressive-relapsing multiple sclerosis. Findings and caveats of the study: Versus controls, multiple sclerosis patients showed significantly lower diversity (normalized Chao1). Comparison of patients with controls showed five or six TRBV segments more frequent in patients, TRBV5-6, TRBV5-1 and TRBV20-1 among them. Clustering by F measure revealed strong co-clustering among samples prepared together in one batch.

Germline CDR1 SGHVS, CDR2 FNYEAQ. The CDR3 spans 16 residues. V lost 5 bases to trimming and J lost 2 bases; unmatched junction nucleotides: 10. This clonotype has only a few counts. What it recognizes is unknown. Included in the TCR beta cDNA libraries were unique molecular identifiers. Out of about 0.9 to 11 million T cells, about 500,000 cDNA molecules were generated. TCRdb ran MiXCR on the PCR reads and lists one entry per CDR3 protein. The profile covers about 400,000 distinct CDR3 sequences, with roughly 36% appearing a single time and roughly an eighth taken by the ten largest. This clonotype was obtained from a girl aged 5 to 17 with multiple sclerosis. V gene TRBV7-6 combines with J gene TRBJ2-7; 9 bases align to TRBD1. The sample comprised blood. The CDR3 nucleotides are TGTGCCAGCAGCCCTGGATGGGACAGGGTCCCCTACGAGCAGTACTTC. This sequence encodes CASSPGWDRVPYEQYF.